The clone carrying this T cell receptor beta chain was seen ten or more times. Its matching antigen is unknown. Via MiXCR, TCRdb re-called the reads, giving one row per CDR3 protein. The sample yields around 100,000 distinct CDR3 sequences, 9.5% to 13% seen once. Germline loops: CDR1 MGHRA, CDR2 YSYEKL. V was shortened by 4 bases and J by 1 base, with 8 bases between the two germline ends. This CDR3 spans 13 amino acids. The data originate from a study of T cell repertoires in cytomegalovirus infection. Study-wide points: CMV-specific HLA-C-restricted TCR beta clonotypes dominated the ex vivo response.

The V and J genes are TRBV4-1 and TRBJ2-7; D uncertain. This clonotype was obtained from a human donor in good health (CMV status not recorded). Some clones in this sample may be carry-over from other donors' samples. Sequencing was done on a sample of PBMCs, sequenced either directly or after in vitro stimulation (not recorded which). CDR3 residues: CASSLEPSYEQYV. CDR3 in DNA: TGCGCCAGCAGCCTCGAGCCATCCTACGAGCAGTACGTC.